The 22 T cell receptor beta chains reported below all come from one sample, sequenced in a study of T cell responses to AZD1222 COVID-19 vaccine. Some clones are missing from TCRdb's copy, which holds only in-frame ones; the method was immunoSEQ multiplex PCR. Among roughly 160,000 clones listed, approximately 90% were seen once. The sequenced sample was peripheral blood, obtained on day 0 of AZD1222 vaccination. These receptors were collected from an adult in good health.

V and J are TRBV15 and TRBJ1-2; the match to TRBD1 covers 7 bases. The CDR3 has 19 amino acids. The V gene's germline CDR1 is LNHNV and CDR2 YYDKDF (reference sequence). Germline trimming cut 3 bases from V and 7 bases from J; bases unmatched to any gene: 23. In DNA, the CDR3 is TGTGCCACCAGCAGGGATGGGGACAGCGGATCAGCTATGGTGGGTGGCTACACCTTC. Translation: CATSRDGDSGSAMVGGYTF. The complete variable domain, with remaining parts taken from reference TRBV15 and TRBJ1-2, reads DAMVIQNPRYQVTQFGKPVTLSCSQTLNHNVMYWYQQKSSQAPKLLFHYYDKDFNNEADTPDNFQSRRPNTSFCFLDIRSPGLGDTAMYLCATSRDGDSGSAMVGGYTFGSGTRLTVV.

The chain is built from TRBV3-1 (or the pseudogene TRBV3-2) and TRBJ2-1; perhaps TRBD2 as D (6 bases). Trimming left V 6 bases short and J 6 bases short, with 6 bases between. This CDR3 is built from 11 residues. CDR1 and CDR2 from the germline V gene are LGHDT and YNNKEL (reference sequence). The CDR3 nucleotides read TGTGCCAGCAGGGGACTCAATGAGCAGTTCTTC. Amino acids: CASRGLNEQFF.

The chain combines TRBV7-9 with TRBJ1-1; D may be TRBD1 (5 bases). V was cut by 1 base and J by 2 bases, with 8 bases left in between. The germline V gene encodes CDR1 SEHNR and CDR2 FQNEAQ (reference sequence). This CDR3 spans 14 amino acids. Here the CDR3 DNA reads TGTGCCAGCAGCTTAGACTGGGGCAACACTGAAGCTTTCTTT. It encodes CASSLDWGNTEAFF.

The chain joins TRBV7-2 to TRBJ2-7, with TRBD1 as a possible D gene (6 bases). In germline, CDR1 is SGHTA, CDR2 FQGNSA. V was clipped by 5 bases and J by 6 bases, with 11 bases between them. The CDR3 length is 12 residues. The CDR3 is CASSPGVPEQYF. CDR3 coding DNA: TGTGCCAGCAGCCCAGGGGTCCCCGAGCAGTACTTC.

This clone has just a few counts. The chain has TRBV10-3 and TRBJ1-1; weak D call: TRBD1 (5 bases). Trimming shortened V by 3 bases and J by 0 bases, and 14 bases separated the two germline ends. This CDR3 contains 16 residues. Germline CDR1 and CDR2: ENHRY and SYGVKD. The CDR3 DNA sequence: TGTGCCATCAGTGAACGCAGGGCTCCAATGAACACTGAAGCTTTCTTT. It translates to CAISERRAPMNTEAFF.

The chain links TRBV5-4 to TRBJ2-7; either TRBD1 or TRBD2 may supply D (5 bases each). Deletions cut 4 bases from V and 5 bases from J, with 19 bases between. This CDR3 contains 15 residues. From germline, CDR1 is SGHNT and CDR2 YYREEE (reference sequence). The CDR3 is CASSPRGFGTHEQYF. CDR3 coding DNA: TGTGCCAGCAGCCCCCGAGGGTTCGGGACCCACGAGCAGTACTTC.

The rearrangement links TRBV2 to TRBJ2-2; TRBD1 is a possible D gene (5 bases). V was shortened by 6 bases and J by 2 bases, with 10 bases between the two germline ends. CDR1 SNHLY and CDR2 FYNNEI come from the germline V gene. The CDR3 is 14 amino acids. The CDR3, as DNA: TGTGCCAGCAGGGGCAGGGAAAACACCGGGGAGCTGTTTTTT. As protein: CASRGRENTGELFF.

This chain links TRBV2 with TRBJ1-4, with TRBD1 matching 10 bases. Germline CDR1 SNHLY, CDR2 FYNNEI. J was trimmed by 4 bases and V by 6 bases; bases with no gene match: 5. The CDR3 extends over 15 amino acids. CDR3 sequence reads: CASSRDRGLNEKLFF. CDR3 DNA: TGTGCCAGCAGCCGCGACAGGGGGCTTAATGAAAAACTGTTTTTT.

CDR3 nucleotides: TGTGCCAGCAGCTTGGAGAGGCAGACCTTATCCTACGAGCAGTACTTC. This codes for CASSLERQTLSYEQYF. This chain connects TRBV5-6 to TRBJ2-7; D call uncertain. CDR1 SGHDT and CDR2 YYEEEE come from the germline V gene. V lost 0 bases and J lost 1, with 14 bases in between. This CDR3 is built from 16 residues. Full variable domain (remainder filled in from reference TRBV5-6 and TRBJ2-7): DAGVTQSPTHLIKTRGQQVTLRCSPKSGHDTVSWYQQALGQGPQFIFQYYEEEERQRGNFPDRFSGHQFPNYSSELNVNALLLGDSALYLCASSLERQTLSYEQYFGPGTRLTVT.

This chain joins TRBV7-9 and TRBJ1-6; D is perhaps TRBD1 (6 bases). Trimming took 4 bases from V and 4 from J, leaving 8 bases between them. CDR3 length: 14 residues. Germline CDR1 SEHNR, CDR2 FQNEAQ (reference sequence). The CDR3, as DNA: TGTGCCAGCAGCTCAACAGGGTATAATTCACCCCTCCACTTT. Translation gives CASSSTGYNSPLHF.

The CDR3 protein is CASSFTGVGDEQYF. In DNA form, the CDR3 reads TGCGCCAGCAGCTTTACAGGGGTGGGGGACGAGCAGTACTTC. The rearrangement joins TRBV5-1 to TRBJ2-7, with 7 bases lining up with TRBD1. The CDR3 has 14 residues. V dropped 2 bases and J dropped 5; count of bases not matched to a gene: 7. The germline V gene encodes CDR1 SGHRS and CDR2 YFSETQ.

V is TRBV5-5 and J is TRBJ2-7; a possible D gene is TRBD2 (6 bases). The CDR3 runs to 15 residues. The V gene lost 4 bases and the J gene lost 2 bases, with 16 bases spanning the gap. Germline-derived CDR1 and CDR2 are SGHKS and YYEKEE (reference sequence). CDR3 protein: CASSGLGLATYEQYF. The CDR3 DNA sequence: TGTGCCAGCAGCGGCCTTGGGCTAGCGACCTACGAGCAGTACTTC.

The CDR3 bases are TGTGCCAGCAGCTTGGCTTGGGGCACGAACACTGAAGCTTTCTTT. Its translation is CASSLAWGTNTEAFF. The V and J genes are TRBV5-8 and TRBJ1-1, with D perhaps matching TRBD1 (5 bases). This CDR3 has 15 residues. The germline V gene has CDR1 SGHTS and CDR2 YDEGEE. V shed 0 bases and J shed 1 base, with 10 bases lying between them.

The chain links TRBV11-3 to TRBJ2-7; 8 positions match TRBD2. This CDR3 contains 17 residues. Germline V lookup: CDR1 SGHNT, CDR2 YENEEA. The trim removed 3 bases at V and 0 bases at J, leaving 10 bases unmatched. The CDR3 is CASSLGASGPTSYEQYF. The CDR3 region has the DNA TGTGCCAGCAGCTTGGGGGCTAGCGGGCCAACCTCCTACGAGCAGTACTTC. Drawing the rest from reference TRBV11-3 and TRBJ2-7, the complete variable domain is EAGVVQSPRYKIIEKKQPVAFWCNPISGHNTLYWYLQNLGQGPELLIRYENEEAVDDSQLPKDRFSAERLKGVDSTLKIQPAELGDSAVYLCASSLGASGPTSYEQYFGPGTRLTVT.

The chain uses TRBV4-1 and TRBJ2-6; TRBD1 or TRBD2 may be the D gene (5 bases each). V was clipped by 2 bases and J by 4 bases, with 9 bases between them. CDR1 is MGHRA, CDR2 YSYEKL, per germline. The CDR3 has 15 amino acids. The CDR3 here is CASSQWGTGANVLTF. The CDR3 region has the DNA TGCGCCAGCAGCCAATGGGGGACCGGGGCCAACGTCCTGACTTTC.

This clone was picked up a small number of times. The V gene is TRBV11-2, the J gene TRBJ2-1, with 8 bases matching TRBD2. The CDR3 has 17 amino acids. Per germline, CDR1 SGHAT and CDR2 FQNNGV. With 6 bases clipped from V and 9 bases from J, the junction kept 19 bases outside the gene matches. In DNA form, the CDR3 reads TGTGCCAGCAGATCTACCGGGACTAGTGCCGGGGGGGGTGAGCAGTTCTTC. The encoded protein is CASRSTGTSAGGGEQFF.

The chain recombines TRBV5-1 with TRBJ2-3; no definite D call. Trimming took off 8 bases at V and 0 bases at J, with 16 bases between the two ends. CDR1 SGHRS and CDR2 YFSETQ come from the germline V gene. This CDR3 comprises 15 residues. This CDR3 reads CASKPWTSSTDTQYF. CDR3 DNA sequence: TGCGCCAGTAAACCCTGGACCTCTAGCACAGATACGCAGTATTTT.

The chain uses TRBV9 and TRBJ2-3; 7 positions agree with TRBD1. The CDR3 loop spans 15 amino acids. Germline V gene data show CDR1 as SGDLS and CDR2 as YYNGEE. The junction had 4 bases not matched to a gene; V was cut back by 1 base and J by 2 bases. The CDR3 region has the DNA TGTGCCAGCAGCGTACAGGGGGTTTTCACAGATACGCAGTATTTT. Translated: CASSVQGVFTDTQYF. Using reference TRBV9 and TRBJ2-3 for the parts outside the CDR3, the full variable domain is DSGVTQTPKHLITATGQRVTLRCSPRSGDLSVYWYQQSLDQGLQFLIQYYNGEERAKGNILERFSAQQFPDLHSELNLSSLELGDSALYFCASSVQGVFTDTQYFGPGTRLTVL.

The chain couples TRBV5-1 to TRBJ1-6; D is ambiguous. This CDR3 is 15 amino acids long. From germline, CDR1 is SGHRS and CDR2 YFSETQ. V was cut by 1 base and J by 3 bases, with 8 bases left in between. For the CDR3, the DNA is TGCGCCAGCAGCTTGTTGGGAGACTATAATTCACCCCTCCACTTT. Translating gives CASSLLGDYNSPLHF.

The chain uses TRBV6-2 or TRBV6-3 and TRBJ2-1; 7 bases line up with TRBD2. CDR1 is MNHEY, CDR2 SVGEGT, per germline. This CDR3 has 17 amino acids. Trimming at V came to 2 bases and at J to 4 bases, leaving 11 bases not matched to a gene. CDR3 loop: CASSYPRFGGRYNEQFF. The CDR3 DNA reads as TGTGCCAGCAGTTACCCTCGATTCGGGGGGAGGTACAATGAGCAGTTCTTC.

The V call is TRBV9, the J call TRBJ1-4; TRBD1 is a possible D gene (6 bases). V dropped 0 bases and J dropped 4 bases, with 7 bases sitting between them. Germline CDR1 is SGDLS and CDR2 is YYNGEE. The CDR3 totals 14 residues. CDR3 region: CASSVGTVNEKLFF. Written as DNA, the CDR3 is TGTGCCAGCAGCGTAGGGACAGTTAATGAAAAACTGTTTTTT.

Details on this clone: The sample carries other DNA sequences with the same CDR3. V usage is TRBV10-2 and J usage is TRBJ1-3; D possibly corresponds to TRBD1 (6 bases). Germline CDR1 and CDR2: WSHSY and SAAADI. V lost 6 bases and J lost 2, with 8 bases in between. The CDR3 is made up of 13 amino acids. The DNA for the CDR3 is TGCGCCAGCAGACAGGGTACTGGAAACACCATATATTTT. Protein: CASRQGTGNTIYF.